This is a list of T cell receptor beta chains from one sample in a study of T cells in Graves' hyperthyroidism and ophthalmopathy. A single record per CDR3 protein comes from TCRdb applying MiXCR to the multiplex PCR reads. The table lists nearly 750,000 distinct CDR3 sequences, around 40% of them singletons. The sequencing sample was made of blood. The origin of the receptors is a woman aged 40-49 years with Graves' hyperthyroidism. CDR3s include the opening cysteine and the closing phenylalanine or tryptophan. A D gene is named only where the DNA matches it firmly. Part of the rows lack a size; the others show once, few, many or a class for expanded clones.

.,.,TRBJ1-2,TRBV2,TGTGCCAGCGTCTATGAACAGGGAATCTATGGCTACACCTTC,CASVYEQGIYGYTF
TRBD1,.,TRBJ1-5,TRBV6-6,TGTGCCAGCGGTCTAGGGACAGGGACCAATCAGCCCCAGCATTTT,CASGLGTGTNQPQHF
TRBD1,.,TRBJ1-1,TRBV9,TGTGCCAGTAAAAGGGGGCCCGACACTGAAGCTTCCTTT,CASKRGPDTEASF
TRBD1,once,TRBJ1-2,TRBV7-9,TGTGCCAGCAGCTCGCCGACAGGGGGCGACACCTTC,CASSSPTGGDTF
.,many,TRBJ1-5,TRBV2,TGTGCCAGCACGACCTATGGCAATCAGCCCCAGCATTTT,CASTTYGNQPQHF
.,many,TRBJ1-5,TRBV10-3,TGTGCCTCGGTAGGGGGGGATAATCAGCCCCAGCATTTT,CASVGGDNQPQHF
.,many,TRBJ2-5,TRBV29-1,TGCAGCGTTGATATTGGCCCCGGGGAGACCCAGTACTTC,CSVDIGPGETQYF
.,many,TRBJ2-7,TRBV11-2,TGTGCCAGCAGCTTTTCAGAGATCTACGAGCAGTACTTC,CASSFSEIYEQYF
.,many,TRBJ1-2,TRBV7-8,TGTGCCAGCAGCTTACCGGGGATGGATGGCTACACCTTC,CASSLPGMDGYTF
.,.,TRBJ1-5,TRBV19,TGTGCCAGTAATGAAGATACCAGTAGCAATCAGCCCCAGCATTTT,CASNEDTSSNQPQHF
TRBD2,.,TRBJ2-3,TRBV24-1,TGTGCCACCAGCATTCTAGCGGGTAACACAGATACGCAGTATTTT,CATSILAGNTDTQYF
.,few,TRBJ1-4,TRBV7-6,TGTGCCAGCAGCTTAGTTCCAGGGGATAATGAAAAACTGTTTTTT,CASSLVPGDNEKLFF
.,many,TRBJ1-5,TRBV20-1,TGCAGTGCCATCGGGACCGCCAATAATCAGCCCCAGCATTTT,CSAIGTANNQPQHF